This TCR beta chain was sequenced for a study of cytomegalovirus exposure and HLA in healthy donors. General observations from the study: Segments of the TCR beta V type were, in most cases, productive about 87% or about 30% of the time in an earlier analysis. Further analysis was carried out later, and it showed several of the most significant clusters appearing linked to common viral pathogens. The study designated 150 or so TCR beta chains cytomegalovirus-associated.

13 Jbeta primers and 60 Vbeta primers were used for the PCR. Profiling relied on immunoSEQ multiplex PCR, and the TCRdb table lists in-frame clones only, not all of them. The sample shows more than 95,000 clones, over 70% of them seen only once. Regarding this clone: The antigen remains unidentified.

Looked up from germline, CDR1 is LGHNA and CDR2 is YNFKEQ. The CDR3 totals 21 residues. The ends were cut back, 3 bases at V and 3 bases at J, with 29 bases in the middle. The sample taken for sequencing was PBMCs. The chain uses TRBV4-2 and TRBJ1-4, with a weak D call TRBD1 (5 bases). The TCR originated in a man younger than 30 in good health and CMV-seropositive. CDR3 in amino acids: CASSQIRPGLGKRGANEKLFF. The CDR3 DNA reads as TGTGCCAGCAGCCAGATTAGGCCCGGACTAGGGAAGAGGGGAGCTAATGAAAAACTGTTTTTT.